This T cell receptor beta chain was obtained from a study of CD8 T cells in ankylosing spondylitis (dated by TCRdb to 2017 to 2019). Regarding the study in general: The study profiled T cell receptor beta repertoires in healthy donors and ankylosing spondylitis patients to find disease-linked TCR variants. The full study cohort comprised 25 ankylosing spondylitis patients and about a hundred healthy donors. Samples of peripheral blood were taken, and for ankylosing spondylitis patients, synovial fluid was collected as well.

Findings and caveats that apply to the study as a whole: According to the report, matched synovial fluid samples from ankylosing spondylitis patients were significantly enriched for the disease-linked clones. Some motif variants were previously reported in synovial fluid and blood of reactive arthritis patients, suggesting common disease-initiation mechanisms. The disease-linked clones had a CD8+ phenotype and were found at relatively low frequencies in peripheral blood. Blood from ankylosing spondylitis patients appeared to be characterized by a TCR beta motif composed of about eight highly homologous amino acid variants.

V loses 4 bases, J loses 5 bases, and the germline ends lie 18 bases apart. The CDR3 runs 15 residues from the cysteine to the phenylalanine. Kept here is only the CDR3 DNA, which spans 45 bases and is read in frame from base 1. The germline V gene specifies LGHNA as CDR1 and YNFKEQ as CDR2. The sample was run on an Illumina HiSeq 2500. Quantitative 5'-RACE with molecular barcodes was the method used to prepare the TCR beta libraries. Processing in the source paper ran as follows. A new computational method, built on a probabilistic model of VDJ rearrangement, was used to identify disease-linked TCR variants. Starting from the raw public reads, TCRdb applied fastp trimming at Q25, assembled clones with MiXCR and retained in-frame beta chains. Each entry merges the rows of one CDR3 protein and shows their most common DNA and genes. It is TCRdb's table, rather than the study itself, that gives the V and J calls and clone size. The sample contains around 250,000 distinct CDR3 sequences, over 15% of them found a single time. Clones ranked in the top ten supply roughly 34% of the sample.

This clonotype was counted many times. Its binding antigen is unknown. No much larger clone is present one base from it, and per-base qualities are unavailable. Sequenced input: blood, either unsorted or a sorted T cell fraction (not recorded which). This clonotype originated in a male donor with ankylosing spondylitis or in good health (not recorded which). Recombination connected TRBV4-2 to TRBJ2-7; TRBD2 might be the D gene, on 6 matching bases. The DNA sequence reads TGTGCCAGCAGCCCCGAGTCAGGAGGGGACGACGAGCAGTACTTC. It codes for CASSPESGGDDEQYF.